Each of the 5 T cell receptor beta chains below was sequenced from the same sample in a study of shared clonotypes between healthy human individuals. The data were produced by immunoSEQ multiplex PCR, yet TCRdb's version contains in-frame clones alone and is incomplete. Among roughly 2 million clones listed, about 95% were seen once. CD45RO-negative, CCR7-selected cells formed the naive CD8 fraction, which excluded terminally differentiated effector memory CD45RA+ cells. The sample consisted of naive CD8+ T cells sorted from blood. The receptors shown here come from a man younger than 35 in good health.

With regard to this clone: This same CDR3 is encoded by further DNA sequences in the sample. The chain combines TRBV28 with TRBJ2-7; D not resolved. Looked up from germline, CDR1 is MDHEN and CDR2 is SYDVKM. V lost 8 bases and J 4 bases, leaving 12 bases between the germline ends. The CDR3 has 12 residues. CDR3 residues: CASSLGFYEQYF. CDR3 DNA sequence: TGTGCCAGCTCCCTGGGCTTTTACGAGCAGTACTTC.

The V gene is TRBV6-5, the J gene TRBJ2-7; 9 bases agree with TRBD1. Looked up from germline, CDR1 is MNHEY and CDR2 is SVGAGI. Unmatched junction bases numbered 9, after V lost 5 bases and J lost 7 bases. The CDR3 is made up of 14 amino acids. As DNA, the CDR3 is TGTGCCAGCAGTAACGCCGGGACAGGGTGGGAGCAGTACTTC. It yields the protein CASSNAGTGWEQYF.

The chain uses TRBV6-1 and TRBJ2-1, with TRBD2 matching over 7 bases. CDR3 length: 17 amino acids. The germline V gene has CDR1 MNHNS and CDR2 SASEGT. The ends lost 4 bases at V and 7 bases at J; junction bases unmatched: 16. The CDR3 sequence: CASSARRPAGSMNEQFF. The DNA for the CDR3 is TGTGCCAGCAGTGCCCGACGACCAGCGGGGTCTATGAATGAGCAGTTCTTC.

This sequence joins TRBV10-3 and TRBJ2-5, with D possibly matching TRBD2 (5 bases). V was clipped by 8 bases and J by 1 base, with 11 bases between them. The germline CDR1 and CDR2 sequences are ENHRY and SYGVKD. The CDR3 is 13 amino acids. The CDR3 DNA reads TGTGCCATCCGTGGCGGGTCCCAAGAGACCCAGTACTTC. As protein: CAIRGGSQETQYF.

This rearrangement joins TRBV10-2 to TRBJ2-3; D is unresolved. V gave up 5 bases and J gave up 0 bases, with 9 bases separating them. The CDR3 sequence is 14 residues long. The germline V gene encodes CDR1 WSHSY and CDR2 SAAADI. CDR3 nucleotide sequence: TGCGCCAGCAGTTCTGCGTCTAGCACAGATACGCAGTATTTT. It encodes CASSSASSTDTQYF.